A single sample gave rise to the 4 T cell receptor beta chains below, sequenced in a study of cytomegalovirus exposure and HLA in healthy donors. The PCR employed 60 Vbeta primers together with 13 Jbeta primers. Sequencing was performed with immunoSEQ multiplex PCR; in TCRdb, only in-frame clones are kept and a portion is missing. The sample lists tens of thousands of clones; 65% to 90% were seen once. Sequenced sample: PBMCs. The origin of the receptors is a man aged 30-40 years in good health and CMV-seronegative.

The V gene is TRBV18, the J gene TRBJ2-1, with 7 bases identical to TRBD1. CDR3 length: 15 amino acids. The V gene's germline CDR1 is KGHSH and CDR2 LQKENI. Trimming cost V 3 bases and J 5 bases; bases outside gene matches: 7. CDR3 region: CASSPFSTGHNEQFF. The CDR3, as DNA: TGTGCCAGCTCACCCTTTTCGACAGGGCACAATGAGCAGTTCTTC.

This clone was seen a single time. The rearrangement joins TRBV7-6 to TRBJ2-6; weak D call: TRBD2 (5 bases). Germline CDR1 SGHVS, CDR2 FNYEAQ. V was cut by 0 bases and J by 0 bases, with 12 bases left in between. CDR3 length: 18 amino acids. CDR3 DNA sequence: TGTGCCAGCAGCTTAGCGAGAGGGATCCGCTCTGGGGCCAACGTCCTGACTTTC. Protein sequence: CASSLARGIRSGANVLTF. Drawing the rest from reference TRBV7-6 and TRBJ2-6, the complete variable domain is GAGVSQSPRYKVTKRGQDVALRCDPISGHVSLYWYRQALGQGPEFLTYFNYEAQQDKSGLPNDRFSAERPEGSISTLTIQRTEQRDSAMYRCASSLARGIRSGANVLTFGAGSRLTVL.

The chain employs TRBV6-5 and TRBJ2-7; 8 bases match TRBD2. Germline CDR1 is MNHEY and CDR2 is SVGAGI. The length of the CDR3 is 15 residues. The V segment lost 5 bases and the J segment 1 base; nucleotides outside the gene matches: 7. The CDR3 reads CASSTGGGKSYEQYF. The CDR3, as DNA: TGTGCCAGCAGTACGGGGGGGGGTAAGTCCTACGAGCAGTACTTC.

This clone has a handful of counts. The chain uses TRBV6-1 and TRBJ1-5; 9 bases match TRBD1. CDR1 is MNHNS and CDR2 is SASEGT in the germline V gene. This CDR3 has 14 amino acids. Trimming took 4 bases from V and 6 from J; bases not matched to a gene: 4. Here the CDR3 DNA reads TGTGCCAGCAGTGTAACAGGGGGCAGTCAGCCCCAGCATTTT. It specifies CASSVTGGSQPQHF.